What follows is one TCR beta chain and its context. Its matching antigen is unknown. The germline gives CDR1 SGHDN, CDR2 FVKESK. This CDR3 comprises 15 residues. The J segment lost 3 bases and the V segment lost 4 bases, leaving 2 bases of the junction unmatched. The study ran its PCR with 60 Vbeta and 13 Jbeta primers. The repertoire was sequenced with immunoSEQ multiplex PCR; TCRdb's copy has only in-frame clones and lacks some. The sample has 100,000 to 130,000 clones; under 80% are singletons. This entry comes from a study of cytomegalovirus exposure and HLA in healthy donors. Study summary: Roughly 180 million T cells yielded 100 million to 130 million unique TCR beta sequences, as an earlier analysis found.

Study-level points and caveats: A list of about 160 TCR beta chains associated with cytomegalovirus was given. Later on, a genetic analysis was performed. It linked a missense variant in DCLRE1C with V- and J-gene trimming of TCR beta. TCR beta sequences reportedly predicted most subjects' HLA-A and HLA-B alleles accurately.

The source is a woman between 35 and 50 years old in good health and CMV-seropositive. V and J are TRBV14 and TRBJ2-3, with TRBD2 matching 12 bases. Sequenced sample: PBMCs. The CDR3 DNA reads TGTGCCAGCAGCCTTGGACTAGCGGGGACAGATACGCAGTATTTT. Its protein product is CASSLGLAGTDTQYF.